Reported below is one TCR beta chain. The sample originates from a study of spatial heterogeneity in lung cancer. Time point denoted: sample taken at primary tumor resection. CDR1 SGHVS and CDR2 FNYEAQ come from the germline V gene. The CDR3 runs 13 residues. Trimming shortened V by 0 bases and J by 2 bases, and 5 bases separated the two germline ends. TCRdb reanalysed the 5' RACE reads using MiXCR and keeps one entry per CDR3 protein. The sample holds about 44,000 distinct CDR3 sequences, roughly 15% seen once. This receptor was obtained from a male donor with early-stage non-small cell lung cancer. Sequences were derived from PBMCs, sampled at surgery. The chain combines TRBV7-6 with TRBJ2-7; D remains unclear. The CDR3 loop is CASSLAAAYEQYF. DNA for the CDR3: TGTGCCAGCAGCTTAGCGGCAGCCTACGAGCAGTACTTC.